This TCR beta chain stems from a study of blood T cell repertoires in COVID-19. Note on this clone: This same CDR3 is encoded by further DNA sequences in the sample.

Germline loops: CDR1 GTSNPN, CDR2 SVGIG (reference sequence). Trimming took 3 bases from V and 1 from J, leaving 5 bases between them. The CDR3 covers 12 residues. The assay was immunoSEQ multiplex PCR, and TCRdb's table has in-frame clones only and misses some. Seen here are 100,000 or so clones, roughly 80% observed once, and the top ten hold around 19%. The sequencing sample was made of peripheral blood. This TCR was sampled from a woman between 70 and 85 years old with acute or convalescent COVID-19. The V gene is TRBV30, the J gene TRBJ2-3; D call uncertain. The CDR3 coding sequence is TGTGCCTGGAGCCGGGGCACAGATACGCAGTATTTT. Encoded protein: CAWSRGTDTQYF.